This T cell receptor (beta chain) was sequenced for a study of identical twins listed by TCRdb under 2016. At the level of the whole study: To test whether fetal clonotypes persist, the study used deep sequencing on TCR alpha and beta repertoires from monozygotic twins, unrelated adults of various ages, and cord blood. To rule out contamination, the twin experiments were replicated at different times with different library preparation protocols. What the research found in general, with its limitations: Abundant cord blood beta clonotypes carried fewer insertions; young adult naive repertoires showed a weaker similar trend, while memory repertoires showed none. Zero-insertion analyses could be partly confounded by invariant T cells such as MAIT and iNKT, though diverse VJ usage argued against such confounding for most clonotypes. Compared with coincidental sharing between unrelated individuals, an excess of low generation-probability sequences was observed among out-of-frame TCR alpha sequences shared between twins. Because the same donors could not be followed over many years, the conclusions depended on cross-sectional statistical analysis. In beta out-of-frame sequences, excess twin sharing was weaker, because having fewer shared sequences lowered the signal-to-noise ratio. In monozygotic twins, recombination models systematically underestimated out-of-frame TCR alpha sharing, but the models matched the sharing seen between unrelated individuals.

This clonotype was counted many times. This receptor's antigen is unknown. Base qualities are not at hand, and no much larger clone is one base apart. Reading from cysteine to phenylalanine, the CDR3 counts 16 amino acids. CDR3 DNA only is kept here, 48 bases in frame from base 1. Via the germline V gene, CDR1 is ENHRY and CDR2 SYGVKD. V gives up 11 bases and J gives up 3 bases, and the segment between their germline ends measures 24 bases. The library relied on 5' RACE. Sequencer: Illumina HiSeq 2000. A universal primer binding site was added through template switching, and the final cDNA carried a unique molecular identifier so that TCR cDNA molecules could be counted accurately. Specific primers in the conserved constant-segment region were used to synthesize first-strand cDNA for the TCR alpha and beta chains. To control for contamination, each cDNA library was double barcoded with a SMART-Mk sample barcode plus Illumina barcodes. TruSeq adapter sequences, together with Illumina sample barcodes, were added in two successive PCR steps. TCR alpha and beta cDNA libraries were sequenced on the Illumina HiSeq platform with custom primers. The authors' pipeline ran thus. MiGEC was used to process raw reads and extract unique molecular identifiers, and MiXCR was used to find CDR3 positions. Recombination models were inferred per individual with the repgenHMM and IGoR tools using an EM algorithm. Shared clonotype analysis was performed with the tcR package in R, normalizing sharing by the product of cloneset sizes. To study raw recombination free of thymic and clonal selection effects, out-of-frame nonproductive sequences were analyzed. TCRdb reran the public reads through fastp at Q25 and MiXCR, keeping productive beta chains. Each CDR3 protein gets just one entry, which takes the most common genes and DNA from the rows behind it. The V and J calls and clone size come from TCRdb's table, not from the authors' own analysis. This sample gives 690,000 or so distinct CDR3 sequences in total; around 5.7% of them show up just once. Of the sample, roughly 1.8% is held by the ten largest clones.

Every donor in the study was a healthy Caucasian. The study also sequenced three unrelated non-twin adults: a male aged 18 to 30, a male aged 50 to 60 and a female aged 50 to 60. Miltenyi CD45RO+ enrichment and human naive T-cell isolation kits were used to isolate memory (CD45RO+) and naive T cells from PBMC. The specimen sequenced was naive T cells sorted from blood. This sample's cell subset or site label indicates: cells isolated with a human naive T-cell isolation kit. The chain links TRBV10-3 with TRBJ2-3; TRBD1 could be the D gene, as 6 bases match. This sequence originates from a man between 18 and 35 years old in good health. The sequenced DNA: TGTGCCTCCCAGGGGCGGACCAACGTCGAGACAGATACGCAGTATTTT. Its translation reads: CASQGRTNVETDTQYF.